The 25 T cell receptor beta chains below come from one sample, sequenced in a study of cytomegalovirus exposure and HLA in healthy donors. This PCR relied on a set of 60 Vbeta primers and 13 Jbeta primers. The repertoire was sequenced with immunoSEQ multiplex PCR; TCRdb's copy has only in-frame clones and lacks some. The sample holds 150,000 to 200,000 clones, around 76% seen once. Sequencing used PBMCs. The receptors derive from a woman between 25 and 40 years old in good health and CMV-seropositive.

This clone was seen a handful of times. This chain joins TRBV18 and TRBJ2-1; D is perhaps TRBD2 (5 bases). This CDR3 comprises 15 residues. Per germline, CDR1 KGHSH and CDR2 LQKENI. V shed 2 bases and J shed 3 bases, with 11 bases lying between them. The DNA for the CDR3 is TGTGCCAGCTCACCAGCCCTCGGGGACTACAATGAGCAGTTCTTC. It is translated as CASSPALGDYNEQFF.

The chain uses TRBV4-3 and TRBJ2-7, with 11 positions matching TRBD2. Germline V gene sequence: CDR1 LGHNA, CDR2 YSLEER. The CDR3 consists of 15 residues. After removal of 2 bases from V and 4 bases from J, the junction contained 4 bases not matched to a gene. DNA of the CDR3: TGCGCCAGCAGCCAAACTAGCGGGAGTCGTTACGAGCAGTACTTC. This codes for CASSQTSGSRYEQYF.

J is TRBJ2-2 and V is TRBV5-1; 7 bases align to TRBD1. CDR1 and CDR2 from the germline V gene are SGHRS and YFSETQ. The CDR3 totals 15 residues. V dropped 5 bases and J dropped 0; count of bases not matched to a gene: 4. The CDR3 bases are TGCGCCAGCAGGTCCGGGACAGCGAACACCGGGGAGCTGTTTTTT. It codes for CASRSGTANTGELFF.

The V call is TRBV7-6, the J call TRBJ2-7; 11 bases fit TRBD2. The V and J ends lost 5 bases and 4 bases, in that order; junction bases with no gene match: 7. Germline V gene lookup returns CDR1 SGHVS and CDR2 FNYEAQ. The CDR3 is made up of 15 amino acids. The CDR3 protein is CASSMTSGAQYEQYF. DNA of the CDR3: TGTGCCAGCAGCATGACTAGCGGGGCTCAATACGAGCAGTACTTC. Full variable domain (remainder filled in from reference TRBV7-6 and TRBJ2-7): GAGVSQSPRYKVTKRGQDVALRCDPISGHVSLYWYRQALGQGPEFLTYFNYEAQQDKSGLPNDRFSAERPEGSISTLTIQRTEQRDSAMYRCASSMTSGAQYEQYFGPGTRLTVT.

The V gene is TRBV5-1, the J gene TRBJ1-1; maybe TRBD1 (5 bases). V shed 7 bases and J shed 3 bases, with 13 bases lying between them. Germline values: CDR1 SGHRS, CDR2 YFSETQ. This CDR3 region has 13 residues. CDR3 in amino acids: CASGKGWDTEAFF. In DNA form, the CDR3 reads TGCGCCAGCGGGAAGGGGTGGGACACTGAAGCTTTCTTT.

The J gene is TRBJ2-1, the V gene TRBV6-5, with 9 bases aligning to TRBD2. Losses at the gene ends were 6 bases for V and 3 bases for J; bases not matched to a gene: 3. Germline V lookup: CDR1 MNHEY, CDR2 SVGAGI. The CDR3 is 14 residues long. The CDR3 DNA is TGTGCCAGCAGGAAGCGGGGGGACTACAATGAGCAGTTCTTC. Translated: CASRKRGDYNEQFF.

V is TRBV5-1 and J is TRBJ2-5, with D maybe TRBD1 (6 bases). The CDR3 consists of 15 residues. Germline V CDR1 and CDR2: SGHRS, YFSETQ. Trimming left V 0 bases short and J 2 bases short, with 11 bases between. This chain's CDR3 is CASSLVGQMQETQYF. The CDR3 DNA reads TGCGCCAGCAGCTTGGTTGGACAGATGCAAGAGACCCAGTACTTC.

On this clone: Germline and junction disagree at one end, which may indicate a read error. This chain links TRBV7-9 with TRBJ2-1; D perhaps matches TRBD2 (7 bases). Germline CDR1 SEHNR, CDR2 FQNEAQ (reference sequence). The CDR3 spans 14 residues. CDR3 loop: CSSSLGGDFDEQFF. The CDR3 DNA reads as TGTTCCAGCAGCTTAGGGGGGGATTTCGATGAGCAGTTCTTC.

The chain joins TRBV4-3 to TRBJ1-1; the D gene is possibly TRBD1 (5 bases). V was trimmed by 4 bases and J by 3 bases, leaving 15 bases between them. This CDR3 comprises 15 residues. Germline V CDR1 and CDR2: LGHNA, YSLEER. CDR3 amino acids: CASSPRLGGDTEAFF. CDR3 nucleotides: TGCGCCAGCAGCCCCCGCCTCGGAGGGGACACTGAAGCTTTCTTT.

This chain joins TRBV11-2 and TRBJ2-7, with 10 bases identical to TRBD2. CDR3 length: 16 amino acids. The germline V gene encodes CDR1 SGHAT and CDR2 FQNNGV. V shed 1 base and J 2 bases; nucleotides not matched to a gene: 5. CDR3: CASSLGGSGGAYEQYF. The CDR3 region has the DNA TGTGCCAGCAGCTTAGGGGGAAGCGGGGGGGCCTACGAGCAGTACTTC.

This clone was seen only once. This same CDR3 is encoded by further DNA sequences in the sample. The V call is TRBV10-3, the J call TRBJ2-7; D is undetermined. Germline loops: CDR1 ENHRY, CDR2 SYGVKD. Trimming removed 0 bases from V and 4 bases from J, with 4 bases in between. The CDR3 is made up of 12 amino acids. In nucleotides, the CDR3 is TGTGCCATCAGTGAGTCGAGTTACGAGCAGTACTTC. Its translation: CAISESSYEQYF.

The V gene is TRBV25-1, the J gene TRBJ2-2, with no clear D. The CDR3 is made up of 15 amino acids. Germline assignment: CDR1 MGHDK and CDR2 SYGVNS. The V and J ends lost 4 bases and 5 bases respectively, with 14 bases between them. CDR3 sequence (DNA): TGTGCCAGCAGTGGGCGGCCACCTCGGACCGGGGAGCTGTTTTTT. It specifies CASSGRPPRTGELFF.

This clone showed up just a few times. The rearrangement links TRBV9 to TRBJ1-5; D remains unclear. Trimming left V 4 bases short and J 3 bases short, with 8 bases between. Germline values: CDR1 SGDLS, CDR2 YYNGEE. This CDR3 has 13 amino acids. The CDR3 here is CASSTANNQPQHF. As DNA, the CDR3 is TGTGCCAGCAGCACAGCCAACAATCAGCCCCAGCATTTT.

The genes are TRBV28 and TRBJ1-1, with TRBD1 as a possible D gene (6 bases). Germline V gene lookup returns CDR1 MDHEN and CDR2 SYDVKM. The CDR3 loop spans 15 amino acids. The V and J ends lost 6 bases and 1 base respectively, with 15 bases between them. Here the CDR3 DNA reads TGTGCCAGCAGCCCCTGGGGGCAGGGGAACACTGAAGCTTTCTTT. This gives the protein CASSPWGQGNTEAFF.

The V and J genes are TRBV19 and TRBJ2-3; the D is unclear. CDR3 length equals 15 residues. From germline, CDR1 is LNHDA and CDR2 SQIVND (reference sequence). The V gene lost 5 bases and the J gene lost 0 bases, with 12 bases spanning the gap. CDR3 protein: CASSWMAASTDTQYF. The CDR3 DNA follows: TGTGCCAGTAGTTGGATGGCGGCTAGCACAGATACGCAGTATTTT.

The V call is TRBV2, the J call TRBJ1-1; D perhaps matches TRBD1 (6 bases). CDR1 SNHLY and CDR2 FYNNEI come from the germline V gene. Between the trimmed V and J ends, which lost 6 bases and 3 bases, there was a span of 14 bases. The CDR3 loop spans 14 amino acids. CDR3 sequence: CASRTGVAYTEAFF. The CDR3 DNA follows: TGTGCCAGCAGGACAGGAGTCGCTTACACTGAAGCTTTCTTT.

This chain connects TRBV15 to TRBJ2-7; D is possibly TRBD2 (5 bases). CDR1 LNHNV and CDR2 YYDKDF come from the germline V gene (reference sequence). Trimming took 0 bases from V and 4 from J, leaving 13 bases between them. The CDR3 is 15 residues long. The CDR3, as DNA: TGTGCCACCAGCAGAGATCGGGGAGAAGGGTACGAGCAGTACTTC. Its translation is CATSRDRGEGYEQYF.

This clone was recorded once. The CDR3 DNA follows: TGCGCCAGCGGGCCGGATCACTCCACAGATACGCAGTATTTT. This encodes CASGPDHSTDTQYF. This sequence joins TRBV5-1 and TRBJ2-3; D is ambiguous. CDR3 length: 14 amino acids. Germline-derived CDR1 and CDR2 are SGHRS and YFSETQ. The V end was cut by 7 bases, the J end by 2 bases, with 14 bases between. Complete variable domain (other parts from reference TRBV5-1 and TRBJ2-3): KAGVTQTPRYLIKTRGQQVTLSCSPISGHRSVSWYQQTPGQGLQFLFEYFSETQRNKGNFPGRFSGRQFSNSRSEMNVSTLELGDSALYLCASGPDHSTDTQYFGPGTRLTVL.

The CDR3 sequence is CASSFGEQGVLFF. The CDR3 DNA sequence: TGTGCCAGCAGCTTTGGTGAGCAGGGGGTACTGTTTTTT. The chain uses TRBV13 and TRBJ1-4, with TRBD1 matching over 7 bases. The V gene end was trimmed by 3 bases and the J gene end by 13 bases; junction bases not matched to a gene: 8. This CDR3 is 13 amino acids long. CDR1 PRHDT and CDR2 FYEKMQ come from the germline V gene (reference sequence).

This rearrangement joins TRBV29-1 to TRBJ2-7, with a weak D call TRBD1 (6 bases). V lost 5 bases, J lost 2 bases, and 10 bases lay in between. This CDR3 contains 12 residues. Germline CDR1 reads SQVTM; CDR2 reads ANQGSEA. CDR3 in DNA: TGCAGCGTTACCCAGGGGCCCTACGAGCAGTACTTC. Its protein product is CSVTQGPYEQYF.

This sequence joins TRBV5-1 and TRBJ2-7; TRBD1 is a possible D gene (6 bases). The CDR3 runs 15 residues. V gave up 2 bases and J gave up 3 bases, with 15 bases separating them. CDR1 and CDR2 (germline): SGHRS, YFSETQ. This chain's CDR3 is CASSLNPDRVYEQYF. The CDR3 nucleotides are TGCGCCAGCAGCTTAAATCCGGACAGAGTCTACGAGCAGTACTTC.

The chain has TRBV19 and TRBJ2-5; TRBD2 agrees at 8 bases. V lost 5 bases, J lost 5 bases, and 7 bases stayed unmatched. The CDR3 loop spans 14 amino acids. The germline V gene encodes CDR1 LNHDA and CDR2 SQIVND (reference sequence). CDR3 DNA: TGTGCCAGTAGTCTTGGGACTAGTCCGGAGACCCAGTACTTC. As protein: CASSLGTSPETQYF.

About this clone itself: This same CDR3 is encoded by further DNA sequences in the sample. The chain employs TRBV11-3 and TRBJ2-1; 7 bases match TRBD2. V was pared by 0 bases and J by 8 bases, with 1 base of the junction left unmatched. Germline V gene lookup returns CDR1 SGHNT and CDR2 YENEEA. This CDR3 is built from 13 residues. This chain's CDR3 is CASSLEREDEQFF. CDR3 DNA: TGTGCCAGCAGCTTAGAACGGGAGGATGAGCAGTTCTTC.

In its sample, this clone was seen a few times. The genes are TRBV7-9 and TRBJ2-5, with D maybe TRBD1 (5 bases). TRBJ2-7 explains the end of the DNA better; the J call may be wrong. Per germline, CDR1 SEHNR and CDR2 FQNEAQ (reference sequence). CDR3 length: 18 residues. The CDR3 DNA is TGTGCCAGCAGCTTAGTCCAGGGTCTTTTGTCTGGTGGATACGAGCAGTACTTC. This encodes CASSLVQGLLSGGYEQYF.

In this sample, this clone turned up a few times. The chain links TRBV2 to TRBJ2-7; 10 bases agree with TRBD2. The CDR3 extends over 16 amino acids. V shed 6 bases, J shed 6 bases, and the junction held 14 bases outside the gene matches. Germline lookup yields CDR1 SNHLY and CDR2 FYNNEI. The CDR3 spells CASRANPGTSDREQYF. For the CDR3, the DNA is TGTGCCAGCAGAGCCAACCCCGGGACTAGCGATCGCGAGCAGTACTTC.